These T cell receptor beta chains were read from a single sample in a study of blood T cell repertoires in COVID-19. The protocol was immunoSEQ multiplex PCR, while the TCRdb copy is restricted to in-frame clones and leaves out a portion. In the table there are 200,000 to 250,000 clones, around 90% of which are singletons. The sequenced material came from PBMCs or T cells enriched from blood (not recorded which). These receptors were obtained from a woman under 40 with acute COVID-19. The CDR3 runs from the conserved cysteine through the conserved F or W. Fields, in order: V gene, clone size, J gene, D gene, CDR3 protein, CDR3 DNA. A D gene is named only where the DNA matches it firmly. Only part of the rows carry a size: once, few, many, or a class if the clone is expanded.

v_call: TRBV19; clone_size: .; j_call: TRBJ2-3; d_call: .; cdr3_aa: CASSFGGDTQYF; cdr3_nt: TGTGCCAGTAGTTTCGGCGGCGATACGCAGTATTTT
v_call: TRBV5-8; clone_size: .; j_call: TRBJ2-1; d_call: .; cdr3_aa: CASSMDRYNEQFF; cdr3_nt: TGTGCCAGCAGCATGGACAGATACAATGAGCAGTTCTTC
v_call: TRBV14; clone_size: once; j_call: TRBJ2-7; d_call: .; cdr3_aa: CASSQGLAPTYEQYF; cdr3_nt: TGTGCCAGCAGCCAAGGCCTAGCCCCCACCTACGAGCAGTACTTC
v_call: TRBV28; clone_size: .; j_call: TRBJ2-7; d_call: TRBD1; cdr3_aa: CASSLFRGQAYEQYF; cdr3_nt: TGTGCCAGCAGTTTATTCAGGGGGCAGGCCTACGAGCAGTACTTC
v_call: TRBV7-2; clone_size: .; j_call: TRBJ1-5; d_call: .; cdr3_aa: CASKLRADRYQPQHF; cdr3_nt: TGTGCCAGCAAACTCCGGGCAGACAGGTATCAGCCCCAGCATTTT
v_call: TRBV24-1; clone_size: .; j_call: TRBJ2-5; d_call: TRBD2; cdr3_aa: CATSDSGLARGQETQYF; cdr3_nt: TGTGCCACCAGTGATTCTGGACTAGCAAGAGGACAAGAGACCCAGTACTTC
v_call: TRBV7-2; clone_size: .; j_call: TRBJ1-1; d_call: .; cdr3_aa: CASSMNRVVNTEAFF; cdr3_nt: TGTGCCAGCAGCATGAACAGGGTAGTGAACACTGAAGCTTTCTTT
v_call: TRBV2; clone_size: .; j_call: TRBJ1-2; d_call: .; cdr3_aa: CAIRTLEGGLSGYTF; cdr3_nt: TGTGCCATCCGCACCCTAGAGGGGGGGTTATCTGGCTACACCTTC
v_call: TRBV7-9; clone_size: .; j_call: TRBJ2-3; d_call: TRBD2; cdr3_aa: CASSLSYSGRAGVADTQYF; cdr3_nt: TGTGCCAGCAGCTTGTCTTATAGCGGGAGGGCCGGTGTTGCAGATACGCAGTATTTT
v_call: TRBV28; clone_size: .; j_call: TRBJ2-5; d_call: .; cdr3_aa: CASSLLARRQETQYF; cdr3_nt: TGTGCCAGCAGTTTATTGGCCAGGCGCCAAGAGACCCAGTACTTC
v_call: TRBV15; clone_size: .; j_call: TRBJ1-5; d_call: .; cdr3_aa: CATSRVGRQGQPQHF; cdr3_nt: TGTGCCACCAGCAGAGTCGGAAGACAAGGTCAGCCCCAGCATTTT
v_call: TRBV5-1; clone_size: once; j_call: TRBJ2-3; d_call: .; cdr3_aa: CASMLGDKTDTQYF; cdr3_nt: TGCGCCAGCATGTTGGGGGACAAGACAGATACGCAGTATTTT
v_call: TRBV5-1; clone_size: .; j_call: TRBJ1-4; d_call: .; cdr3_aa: CASSPGGAGLNEKLFF; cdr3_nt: TGCGCCAGCAGCCCGGGAGGCGCCGGACTTAATGAAAAACTGTTTTTT
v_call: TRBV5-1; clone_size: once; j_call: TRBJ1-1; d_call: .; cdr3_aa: CASSLEQGRNTEAFF; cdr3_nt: TGCGCCAGCAGCTTGGAACAGGGAAGGAACACTGAAGCTTTCTTT
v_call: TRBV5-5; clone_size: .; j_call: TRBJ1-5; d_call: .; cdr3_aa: CASSLGGGWPQHF; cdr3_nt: TGTGCCAGCAGCTTGGGGGGAGGTTGGCCCCAGCATTTT
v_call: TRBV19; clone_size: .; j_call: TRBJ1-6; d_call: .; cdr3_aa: CASSMVIGASSSYNSPLHF; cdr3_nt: TGTGCCAGTAGTATGGTAATCGGCGCTTCTAGCTCCTATAATTCACCCCTCCACTTT
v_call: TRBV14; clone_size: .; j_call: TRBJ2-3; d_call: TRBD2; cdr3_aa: CASSQGPFSGRAEDTQYF; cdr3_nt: TGTGCCAGCAGCCAAGGACCTTTTAGCGGGAGGGCGGAAGATACGCAGTATTTT
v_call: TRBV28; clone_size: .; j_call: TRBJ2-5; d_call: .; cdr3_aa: CASRYRGNGGETQYF; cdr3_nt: TGTGCCAGCAGATATAGAGGGAATGGAGGAGAGACCCAGTACTTC
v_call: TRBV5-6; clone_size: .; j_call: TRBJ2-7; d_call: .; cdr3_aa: CASSRTGGESYEQYF; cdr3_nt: TGTGCCAGCAGCAGAACAGGGGGGGAGTCCTACGAGCAGTACTTC
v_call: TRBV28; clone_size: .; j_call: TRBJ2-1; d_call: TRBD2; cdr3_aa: CASSKPSGNNEQFF; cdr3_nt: TGTGCCAGCAGTAAGCCTAGCGGAAACAATGAGCAGTTCTTC
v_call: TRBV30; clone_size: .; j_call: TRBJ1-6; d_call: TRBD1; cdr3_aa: CAWTKTGAFTPLHF; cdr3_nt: TGTGCCTGGACTAAAACAGGGGCTTTCACACCCCTCCACTTT
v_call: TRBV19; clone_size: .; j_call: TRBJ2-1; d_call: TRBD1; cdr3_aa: CASSMGGRGRFRSYNEQFF; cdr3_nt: TGTGCCAGTAGTATGGGAGGCAGGGGGCGATTTCGATCCTACAATGAGCAGTTCTTC
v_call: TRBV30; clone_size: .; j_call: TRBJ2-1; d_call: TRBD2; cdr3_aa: CAWSGVQYGGSISSYNEQFF; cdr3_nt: TGTGCCTGGAGTGGTGTGCAGTACGGGGGGTCCATAAGCTCCTACAATGAGCAGTTCTTC
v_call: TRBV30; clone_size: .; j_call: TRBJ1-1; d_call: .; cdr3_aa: CAWDEGAGPAEAFF; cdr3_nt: TGTGCCTGGGATGAAGGGGCAGGACCGGCTGAAGCTTTCTTT
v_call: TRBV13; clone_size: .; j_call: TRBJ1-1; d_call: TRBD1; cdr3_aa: CASSTLTGSNTEAFF; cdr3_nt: TGTGCCAGCAGCACCCTGACAGGGTCGAACACTGAAGCTTTCTTT
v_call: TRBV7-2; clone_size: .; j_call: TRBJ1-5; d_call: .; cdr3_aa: CASSGPNSNQPQHF; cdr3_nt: TGTGCCAGCAGCGGGCCGAATAGCAATCAGCCCCAGCATTTT
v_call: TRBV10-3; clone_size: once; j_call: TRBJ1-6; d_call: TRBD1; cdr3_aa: CAISEARQGRSPLHF; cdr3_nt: TGTGCCATCAGTGAGGCAAGACAGGGTCGGTCACCCCTCCACTTT